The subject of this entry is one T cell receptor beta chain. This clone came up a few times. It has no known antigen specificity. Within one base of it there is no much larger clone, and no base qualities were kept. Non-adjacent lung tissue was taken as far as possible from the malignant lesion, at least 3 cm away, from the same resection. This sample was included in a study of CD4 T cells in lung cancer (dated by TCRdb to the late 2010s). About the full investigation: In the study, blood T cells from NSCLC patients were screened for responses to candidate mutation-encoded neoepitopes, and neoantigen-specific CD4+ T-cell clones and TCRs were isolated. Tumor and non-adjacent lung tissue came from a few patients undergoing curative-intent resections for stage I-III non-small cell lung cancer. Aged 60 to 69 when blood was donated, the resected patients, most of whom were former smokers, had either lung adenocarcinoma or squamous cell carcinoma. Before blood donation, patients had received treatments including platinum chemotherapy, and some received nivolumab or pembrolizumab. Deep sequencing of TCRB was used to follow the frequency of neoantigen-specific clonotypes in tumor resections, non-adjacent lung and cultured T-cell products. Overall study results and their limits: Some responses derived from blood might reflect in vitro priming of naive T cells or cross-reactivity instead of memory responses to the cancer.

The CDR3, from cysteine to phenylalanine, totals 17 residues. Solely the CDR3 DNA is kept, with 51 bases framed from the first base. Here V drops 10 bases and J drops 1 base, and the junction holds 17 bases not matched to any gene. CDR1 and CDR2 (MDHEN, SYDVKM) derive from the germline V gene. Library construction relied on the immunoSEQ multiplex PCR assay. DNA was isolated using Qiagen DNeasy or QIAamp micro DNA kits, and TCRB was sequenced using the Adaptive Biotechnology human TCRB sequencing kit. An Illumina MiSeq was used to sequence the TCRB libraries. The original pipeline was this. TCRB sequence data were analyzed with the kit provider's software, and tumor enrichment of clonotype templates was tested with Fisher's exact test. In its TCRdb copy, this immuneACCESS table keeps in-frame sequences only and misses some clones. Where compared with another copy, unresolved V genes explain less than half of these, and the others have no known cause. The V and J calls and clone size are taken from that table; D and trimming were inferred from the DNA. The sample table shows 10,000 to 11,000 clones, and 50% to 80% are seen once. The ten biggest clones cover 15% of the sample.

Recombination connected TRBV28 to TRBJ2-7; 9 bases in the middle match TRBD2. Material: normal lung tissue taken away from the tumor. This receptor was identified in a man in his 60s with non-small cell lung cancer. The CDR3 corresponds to CATQLGPAGGGSYEQYF. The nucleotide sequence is TGTGCCACCCAGTTGGGTCCCGCGGGAGGGGGGTCCTACGAGCAGTACTTC.